Presented here are 20 T cell receptor beta chains from one specimen sequenced in a study of T-cell reconstitution after alpha-beta-depleted transplantation in children. Preparing the TCRbeta library involved the use of unique molecular identifiers. TCRdb fed the PCR reads into MiXCR, producing one record per CDR3 protein. In the table there are 450,000 to 600,000 distinct CDR3 sequences, roughly 33% of which are singletons. The sequencing here drew on PBMCs from the stem cell graft donor, taken from the stem cell graft. The source of these receptors is a human donor who donated a stem cell graft to a child with aplastic anemia.

V usage is TRBV29-1 and J usage is TRBJ2-5; 9 nucleotides align to TRBD1. Unmatched junction bases numbered 5, after V lost 1 base and J lost 5 bases. The length of the CDR3 is 14 residues. Germline-derived CDR1 and CDR2 are SQVTM and ANQGSEA. CDR3 in DNA: TGCAGCGTTGAAGGGACAGGGGTCCGGGAGACCCAGTACTTC. Amino acids: CSVEGTGVRETQYF.

In this sample, this clonotype turned up a few times. This chain connects TRBV20-1 to TRBJ1-2; tentative D call: TRBD1 (6 bases). This CDR3 spans 14 amino acids. Per the germline V gene, CDR1 is DFQATT and CDR2 is SNEGSKA (reference sequence). Trimming stripped 0 bases from V and 4 bases from J, with 12 bases between. The CDR3 DNA is TGCAGTGCTAGAGAAGAGACAGGCTTCTATGGCTACACCTTC. Translation gives CSAREETGFYGYTF.

This clonotype was observed a handful of times. The chain joins TRBV24-1 to TRBJ1-5; TRBD1 matches at 9 bases. The trim removed 2 bases at V and 5 bases at J, leaving 9 bases unmatched. The CDR3 spans 17 residues. Germline-derived CDR1 and CDR2 are KGHDR and SFDVKD. Here the CDR3 DNA reads TGTGCCACCAGTGATTCGCGAATGGACAGGGGATATCAGCCCCAGCATTTT. Its protein product is CATSDSRMDRGYQPQHF.

This clonotype came up a few times. This sequence joins TRBV5-1 and TRBJ2-1, with a possible D match to TRBD1 (6 bases). The CDR3 totals 17 residues. V dropped 0 bases and J dropped 6 bases, with 19 bases sitting between them. Germline V CDR1 and CDR2: SGHRS, YFSETQ. The CDR3 spells CASSLGDGGHRGNEQFF. DNA for the CDR3: TGCGCCAGCAGCTTGGGGGATGGGGGACATCGGGGCAATGAGCAGTTCTTC. Drawing the rest from reference TRBV5-1 and TRBJ2-1, the complete variable domain is KAGVTQTPRYLIKTRGQQVTLSCSPISGHRSVSWYQQTPGQGLQFLFEYFSETQRNKGNFPGRFSGRQFSNSRSEMNVSTLELGDSALYLCASSLGDGGHRGNEQFFGPGTRLTVL.

This clonotype appeared a few times. V usage is TRBV12-3 or TRBV12-4 and J usage is TRBJ1-6; D unresolved. This CDR3 region has 13 residues. The V end was cut by 5 bases, the J end by 8 bases, with 10 bases between. The CDR3 protein is CASSPRMDSPLHF. CDR3 DNA: TGTGCCAGCAGTCCCCGAATGGATTCACCCCTCCACTTT.

V usage is TRBV21-1 and J usage is TRBJ2-7. TRBV21-1 is assigned pseudogene status. The CDR3 consists of 14 residues. CDR3 sequence: CASSKAKVLSEQYV. The CDR3, as DNA: TGTGCCAGCAGCAAAGCGAAGGTCCTGAGCGAGCAGTACGTC.

This chain links TRBV5-4 with TRBJ2-3; D not certain. Germline lookup yields CDR1 SGHNT and CDR2 YYREEE (reference sequence). The length of the CDR3 is 15 residues. V was clipped by 0 bases and J by 1 base, with 9 bases between them. The chain's CDR3 is CASSLEDGRTDTQYF. The DNA for the CDR3 is TGTGCCAGCAGCTTGGAGGACGGGCGCACAGATACGCAGTATTTT.

This clonotype was picked up a small number of times. The chain recombines TRBV5-6 with TRBJ2-7, with 11 positions matching TRBD2. The V and J ends lost 0 bases and 4 bases, in that order; junction bases with no gene match: 6. This CDR3 region has 16 residues. Germline values: CDR1 SGHDT, CDR2 YYEEEE. Written as DNA, the CDR3 is TGTGCCAGCAGCTTGGTCGCTAGCGGGAGGAAGTACGAGCAGTACGTC. This gives the protein CASSLVASGRKYEQYV.

J is TRBJ2-5 and V is TRBV12-3 or TRBV12-4; D uncertain. V shed 3 bases and J shed 0 bases, with 5 bases lying between them. This CDR3 is built from 13 residues. Written as DNA, the CDR3 is TGTGCCAGCAGTTTCGGCGACCAAGAGACCCAGTACTTC. It codes for CASSFGDQETQYF.

This clonotype appeared a few times. The chain combines TRBV7-2 with TRBJ1-5; TRBD1 is a possible D gene (6 bases). This CDR3 contains 13 residues. The germline CDR1 and CDR2 sequences are SGHTA and FQGNSA. Trimming cost V 2 bases and J 6 bases, with 8 bases left between them. The CDR3 DNA reads as TGTGCCAGCAGCTTACCAGGGGTTCAGCCCCAGCATTTT. Amino acids: CASSLPGVQPQHF.

The rearrangement uses TRBV12-3 or TRBV12-4 and TRBJ1-3; 9 nucleotides align to TRBD1. CDR3 length: 13 amino acids. V shed 7 bases and J 8 bases; nucleotides not matched to a gene: 6. The CDR3 protein is CASIMTGGHTIYF. CDR3 bases: TGTGCCAGCATCATGACAGGGGGACACACCATATATTTT.

V gene TRBV7-8 combines with J gene TRBJ2-1; the match to TRBD2 covers 11 bases. The V gene's germline CDR1 is SGHVS and CDR2 FQNEAQ. The CDR3 is 15 amino acids. Trimming removed 5 bases from V and 8 bases from J; junction bases left unmatched: 8. In DNA form, the CDR3 reads TGTGCCAGCAGCCTAAGTAGCGGGAGGGCCCATGAGCAGTTCTTC. It yields the protein CASSLSSGRAHEQFF.

This clonotype has just a few counts. The rearrangement links TRBV29-1 to TRBJ1-1, with a weak D call TRBD1 (5 bases). This CDR3 spans 14 amino acids. Germline CDR1 SQVTM, CDR2 ANQGSEA. Deletions cut 3 bases from V and 2 bases from J, with 13 bases between. CDR3 in amino acids: CSVDVPGLNTEAFF. For the CDR3, the DNA is TGCAGCGTTGATGTACCGGGACTTAACACTGAAGCTTTCTTT.

V usage is TRBV10-1 and J usage is TRBJ1-1; 7 bases match TRBD1. CDR3 size: 14 residues. The ends lost 5 bases at V and 6 bases at J; junction bases unmatched: 9. Germline loops: CDR1 WNHNN, CDR2 SYGVQD (reference sequence). This chain's CDR3 is CASSNHRGGPEAFF. CDR3 coding DNA: TGCGCCAGCAGTAATCACAGGGGAGGGCCTGAAGCTTTCTTT.

The chain couples TRBV5-4 to TRBJ2-5; a possible D gene is TRBD2 (5 bases). The V and J ends lost 0 bases and 4 bases respectively, with 13 bases between them. CDR1 is SGHNT and CDR2 is YYREEE in the germline V gene (reference sequence). CDR3 size: 15 residues. Written as DNA, the CDR3 is TGTGCCAGCAGCTTGGACGCGGCGGGCGGAGAGACCCAGTACTTC. Translated, it gives CASSLDAAGGETQYF.

This clonotype was seen a few times. The V and J genes are TRBV5-6 and TRBJ1-1; TRBD1 is a possible D gene (5 bases). Germline V gives CDR1 SGHDT, CDR2 YYEEEE. This CDR3 is built from 15 residues. The ends were cut back, 1 base at V and 0 bases at J, with 10 bases in the middle. Here the CDR3 reads CASSLLRGLNTEAFF. CDR3 nucleotides: TGTGCCAGCAGCTTGTTACGGGGACTGAACACTGAAGCTTTCTTT.

In its sample, this clonotype was seen once. The V call is TRBV18, the J call TRBJ1-2; D unresolved. V lost 1 base and J 4 bases, leaving 10 bases between the germline ends. CDR1 and CDR2 from the germline V gene are KGHSH and LQKENI. This CDR3 region has 14 residues. This chain's CDR3 is CASSPHPDSYGYTF. The CDR3 DNA reads TGTGCCAGCTCACCACATCCGGATTCCTATGGCTACACCTTC.

The CDR3 sequence is CASSTRDSHQETQYF. The CDR3 DNA reads TGTGCCAGTAGTACCAGGGACAGCCACCAAGAGACCCAGTACTTC. The chain has TRBV19 and TRBJ2-5, with TRBD1 identical over 7 bases. The ends lost 4 bases at V and 0 bases at J; junction bases unmatched: 5. The V gene's germline CDR1 is LNHDA and CDR2 SQIVND (reference sequence). There are 15 residues in the CDR3.

This clonotype was picked up a small number of times. The chain recombines TRBV15 with TRBJ2-1, with D possibly matching TRBD2 (6 bases). Germline CDR1 LNHNV, CDR2 YYDKDF (reference sequence). Trimming left V 0 bases short and J 14 bases short, with 8 bases between. CDR3 length equals 11 residues. CDR3 region: CATSRDGGKFF. The CDR3 DNA reads as TGTGCCACCAGCAGAGATGGGGGGAAGTTCTTC.

This clonotype turned up a few times. V gene TRBV6-1 combines with J gene TRBJ2-7; 11 nucleotides line up with TRBD2. The CDR3 runs to 15 residues. Germline V gene data show CDR1 as MNHNS and CDR2 as SASEGT. With V trimmed by 6 bases and J by 5 bases, 9 bases remained unmatched. In DNA form, the CDR3 reads TGTGCCAGCAGGCCTAGCGGGAGGACTTTGGACGAGCAGTACGTC. It yields the protein CASRPSGRTLDEQYV.